The 13 T cell receptor beta chains listed next were all sequenced from one sample in a study of shared clonotypes between healthy human individuals (dated by TCRdb to the early 2020s). CD8 naive samples were CD45RO-negative cells positively selected for CCR7, giving a CD45RA+CCR7+ population that excluded TemRA cells. The library came from the immunoSEQ multiplex PCR assay. This immuneACCESS table, as held by TCRdb, lists in-frame sequences with V and J called but not all clones. Of the missing ones, under half trace to an unresolved V gene in checked studies; the others have no known cause. The sample table records millions of clones; approximately 94% of these occur just once. The ten largest account for about 1.5% of the sample. Input material: naive CD8+ T cells from PBMCs. The sample's cell subset or site label is to be understood as: CD45RA+CCR7+. The receptors come from a man aged 18 to 30 in good health. Some clones in this sample may be carry-over from other donors' samples.

This chain links TRBV4-1 with TRBJ2-1; D possibly corresponds to TRBD1 (5 bases). Between the trimmed V and J ends, which lost 10 bases and 6 bases, there was a span of 16 bases. Germline values: CDR1 MGHRA, CDR2 YSYEKL. The CDR3 totals 13 residues. Here the CDR3 DNA reads TGCGCCACCGCGCGGCAGGGCGGCAATGAGCAGTTCTTC. Residues: CATARQGGNEQFF.

Comment on this clone: The sample carries other DNA sequences with the same CDR3. The CDR3 nucleotides are TGTGCCAGCAGCGCGCGGCAGGGCTCCTACGAGCAGTACTTC. It is translated as CASSARQGSYEQYF. This chain uses TRBV9 with TRBJ2-7; D perhaps matches TRBD1 (5 bases). This CDR3 comprises 14 residues. The germline gives CDR1 SGDLS, CDR2 YYNGEE. The V end was cut by 3 bases, the J end by 0 bases, with 10 bases between.

This clone has a handful of counts. Other DNA sequences of this sample code for an identical CDR3. The chain joins TRBV9 to TRBJ1-1; D remains ambiguous. CDR1 and CDR2 (germline): SGDLS, YYNGEE. The germline V and J ends were trimmed by 0 bases and 5 bases, with 8 bases remaining between them. CDR3 length: 13 residues. The CDR3 region is CASSVGGDTEAFF. CDR3 DNA sequence: TGTGCCAGCAGCGTAGGGGGTGATACTGAAGCTTTCTTT.

This clone was seen a handful of times. The gene calls are TRBV30 and TRBJ1-1; D is perhaps TRBD1 (6 bases). CDR3 length: 12 residues. Trimming pared 5 bases from V and 4 bases from J, leaving 11 bases between. The V gene's germline CDR1 is GTSNPN and CDR2 SVGIG (reference sequence). CDR3 sequence (DNA): TGTGCCTGGGCTCAGGGGTTCACTGAAGCTTTCTTT. As protein: CAWAQGFTEAFF.

In its sample, this clone was seen once. This chain joins TRBV30 and TRBJ2-5; maybe TRBD2 (6 bases). The J call is in doubt because the DNA end fits TRBJ2-7 better. There are 11 residues in the CDR3. The germline V gene has CDR1 GTSNPN and CDR2 SVGIG (reference sequence). The CDR3, as DNA: TGTGCGGAGGGTGTCTCCCCCGAGCAGTACTTC. Amino acids: CAEGVSPEQYF.

The V and J genes are TRBV7-8 and TRBJ2-1; 15 bases align to TRBD2. V dropped 6 bases and J dropped 8; count of bases not matched to a gene: 14. Per germline, CDR1 SGHVS and CDR2 FQNEAQ. CDR3 length equals 18 residues. The CDR3 loop reads CASRVGLAGGGVIDEQFF. CDR3 bases: TGTGCCAGCAGAGTGGGACTAGCGGGAGGCGGAGTCATAGATGAGCAGTTCTTC.

This CDR3 reads CASSMSPRPPLKTQYF. CDR3 coding DNA: TGTGCCAGTAGTATGTCCCCCCGCCCCCCTCTGAAGACCCAGTACTTC. The chain employs TRBV19 and TRBJ2-5; D gene unclear. From germline, CDR1 is LNHDA and CDR2 SQIVND (reference sequence). V was cut by 3 bases and J by 6 bases, with 20 bases left in between. This CDR3 has 16 amino acids.

The CDR3 DNA reads as TGTGCCAGCACCCCGGGAGAATCATATGGCTACACCTTC. Translation: CASTPGESYGYTF. The chain has TRBV25-1 and TRBJ1-2; D is undetermined. The germline V gene has CDR1 MGHDK and CDR2 SYGVNS. V was trimmed by 7 bases and J by 5 bases, leaving 14 bases between them. The CDR3 extends over 13 amino acids.

This clone was detected only once. J is TRBJ2-1 and V is TRBV27; TRBD1 agrees at 11 bases. Trimming removed 3 bases from V and 9 bases from J; junction bases left unmatched: 10. This CDR3 is 16 amino acids long. Germline V gives CDR1 MNHEY, CDR2 SMNVEV (reference sequence). The DNA of the CDR3 is TGTGCCAGCAGTTTCTTAGGGACAGGGGGGGAGAGTGAGCAGTTCTTC. It is translated as CASSFLGTGGESEQFF.

The count of this clone is one. CDR3: CASSPGQISYGYTF. The CDR3 DNA sequence: TGTGCCAGCAGTCCTGGACAGATATCCTATGGCTACACCTTC. The chain combines TRBV27 with TRBJ1-2, with D perhaps matching TRBD1 (6 bases). The ends were cut back, 5 bases at V and 4 bases at J, with 14 bases in the middle. From germline, CDR1 is MNHEY and CDR2 SMNVEV (reference sequence). This CDR3 contains 14 residues.

The chain carries TRBV9 and TRBJ2-7; 9 bases align to TRBD2. Germline V gene data show CDR1 as SGDLS and CDR2 as YYNGEE. The trim removed 2 bases at V and 0 bases at J, leaving 9 bases unmatched. The CDR3 extends over 17 amino acids. CDR3 region: CASSVSGSPTSSYEQYF. The CDR3, as DNA: TGTGCCAGCAGCGTTAGCGGGAGCCCTACTAGCTCCTACGAGCAGTACTTC.

This chain connects TRBV4-1 to TRBJ2-5, with D possibly being TRBD2 (6 bases). The V end was cut by 1 base, the J end by 5 bases, with 11 bases between. This CDR3 comprises 14 residues. The germline gives CDR1 MGHRA, CDR2 YSYEKL. The CDR3 spells CASSQGRLEETQYF. CDR3 nucleotide sequence: TGCGCCAGCAGCCAAGGGAGACTAGAGGAGACCCAGTACTTC.

J is TRBJ2-7 and V is TRBV2; 11 bases are a match to TRBD1. The CDR3 is 17 amino acids. J lost 2 bases, V lost 5 bases, and 11 bases had no gene match. Germline-derived CDR1 and CDR2 are SNHLY and FYNNEI. The DNA for the CDR3 is TGTGCCAGCAGTCACCCGGACAGGGGGCTTTTTGCCTACGAGCAGTACTTC. Translated, it gives CASSHPDRGLFAYEQYF.